The T cell receptor beta chain under discussion was sequenced for a study of radiotherapy plus CTLA-4 blockade in lung cancer. Study as a whole: Among patients, over 15% showed objective responses, and over 30% had disease control.

The method was immunoSEQ multiplex PCR; TCRdb's version includes in-frame clones alone and lacks a portion of them. The table records around 71,000 clones, 70% to 80% of them present only once. The V gene's germline CDR1 is SGHRS and CDR2 YFSETQ. V lost 0 bases and J lost 5; bases outside the gene matches: 8. CDR3 size: 16 residues. This clone was detected a few times. The antigen remains undetermined. Study-wide findings and caveats: It was early blood T cell clone dynamics, with interferon-beta, that reportedly best predicted response. In blood, TCR clones derived from the tumor expanded after radiotherapy plus ipilimumab.

The V gene is TRBV5-1, the J gene TRBJ2-1; TRBD1 agrees at 7 bases. The TCR sequence derives from a human donor with non-small cell lung cancer whose response to radiotherapy plus ipilimumab could not be evaluated. Some clones in this sample may be carry-over from other donors' samples. The sample in question was peripheral blood, obtained from a patient treated with radiotherapy plus ipilimumab. CDR3 loop: CASSLENRGIDNEQFF. The CDR3 DNA is TGCGCCAGCAGCTTGGAAAACAGGGGAATCGACAATGAGCAGTTCTTC.